The 18 T cell receptor beta chains reported below all come from one sample, sequenced in a study of T cell responses to AZD1222 COVID-19 vaccine (dated by TCRdb to the early 2020s). According to the study, the label for this sample's time point signals: baseline before first vaccination. Libraries were made using the immunoSEQ multiplex PCR assay. TCRdb stores this immuneACCESS table with in-frame sequences only. Part of the clones is absent; in the studies checked, under half of the shortfall reflects unresolved V genes, and no reason is known for the rest. The sample table shows around 120,000 clones, and about nine tenths are seen once. Of the sample, 2% to 3% is held by the ten largest clones. The specimen comprised peripheral blood, sampled on day 0 of AZD1222 vaccination. The receptors shown here come from an adult in good health.

J is TRBJ1-4 and V is TRBV5-8; perhaps TRBD1 as D (5 bases). Germline V gene data show CDR1 as SGHTS and CDR2 as YDEGEE. The CDR3 contains 15 residues. Trimming took off 4 bases at V and 3 bases at J, with 13 bases between the two ends. CDR3 protein: CASSPGEGPNEKLFF. In DNA form, the CDR3 reads TGTGCCAGCAGCCCGGGGGAGGGCCCTAATGAAAAACTGTTTTTT.

This clone has a single count. This chain uses TRBV2 with TRBJ1-5; D gene uncertain. This CDR3 is built from 17 residues. The V gene's germline CDR1 is SNHLY and CDR2 FYNNEI. Trimming left V 5 bases short and J 3 bases short, with 20 bases between. The DNA of the CDR3 is TGTGCCAGCAGTAGGACCCCCGGGGTAGGCTTCAATCAGCCCCAGCATTTT. It yields the protein CASSRTPGVGFNQPQHF.

The chain uses TRBV9 and TRBJ2-3; D is perhaps TRBD2 (6 bases). In germline, CDR1 is SGDLS, CDR2 YYNGEE. Trimming stripped 3 bases from V and 0 bases from J, with 11 bases between. The CDR3 consists of 15 residues. CDR3: CASSASGTSTDTQYF. The CDR3 DNA reads TGTGCCAGCAGCGCCTCCGGGACTAGCACAGATACGCAGTATTTT.

The chain uses TRBV5-1 and TRBJ2-1, with 8 bases identical to TRBD2. The V and J ends lost 4 bases and 8 bases, in that order; junction bases with no gene match: 5. CDR3 length equals 13 residues. The V gene's germline CDR1 is SGHRS and CDR2 YFSETQ. The CDR3 here is CASSASGWDEQFF. The CDR3 region has the DNA TGCGCCAGCAGCGCTAGCGGGTGGGATGAGCAGTTCTTC.

The rearrangement links TRBV30 to TRBJ1-1; D gene unclear. V was pared by 4 bases and J by 5 bases, with 8 bases between. The length of the CDR3 is 11 residues. CDR1 and CDR2 from the germline V gene are GTSNPN and SVGIG (reference sequence). CDR3 loop: CAWIGPTEAFF. The CDR3 nucleotides are TGTGCCTGGATAGGGCCGACTGAAGCTTTCTTT.

This chain joins TRBV6-5 and TRBJ2-6, with TRBD1 as a possible D gene (6 bases). Trimming took off 6 bases at V and 1 base at J, with 10 bases between the two ends. This CDR3 region has 15 residues. Germline assignment: CDR1 MNHEY and CDR2 SVGAGI. CDR3 bases: TGTGCCAGCAGACCACAGGGATCTGGGGCCAACGTCCTGACTTTC. Its protein is CASRPQGSGANVLTF.

This sequence joins TRBV4-1 and TRBJ2-7; TRBD1 agrees at 10 bases. The CDR3 is made up of 16 amino acids. The V gene end was trimmed by 1 base and the J gene end by 3 bases; junction bases not matched to a gene: 6. From germline, CDR1 is MGHRA and CDR2 YSYEKL. In DNA form, the CDR3 reads TGCGCCAGCAGCCAAGGGGGCGGGACAGGGGTCTACGAGCAGTACTTC. Translated: CASSQGGGTGVYEQYF.

J is TRBJ2-7 and V is TRBV28; 7 positions agree with TRBD1. CDR3 size: 14 residues. CDR1 is MDHEN and CDR2 is SYDVKM in the germline V gene. Trimming at V came to 6 bases and at J to 5 bases, leaving 10 bases not matched to a gene. The CDR3 sequence is CASSRDRVRNEQYF. The DNA for the CDR3 is TGTGCCAGCAGCCGAGACAGGGTCCGGAACGAGCAGTACTTC.

The chain joins TRBV24-1 to TRBJ1-2; unclear D gene. V lost 4 bases and J lost 8, with 22 bases in between. The germline V gene encodes CDR1 KGHDR and CDR2 SFDVKD. The CDR3 is 16 amino acids. In DNA form, the CDR3 reads TGTGCCACCAGTGACCCCACGCTTGAATGGGGAGAAGGCTACACCTTC. Translated: CATSDPTLEWGEGYTF.

The chain joins TRBV6-2 or TRBV6-3 to TRBJ1-1; 9 bases map to TRBD1. Unmatched junction bases numbered 8, after V lost 6 bases and J lost 6 bases. CDR3 length equals 14 residues. CDR1 and CDR2 (germline): MNHEY, SVGEGT. The CDR3 DNA is TGTGCCAGCAGCTGGGACAGGGTTGTCCCTGAAGCTTTCTTT. This encodes CASSWDRVVPEAFF.

The rearrangement links TRBV6-6 to TRBJ2-3; no firm D call. V was clipped by 2 bases and J by 6 bases, with 9 bases between them. This CDR3 region has 13 residues. Per the germline V gene, CDR1 is MNHNY and CDR2 is SVGAGI (reference sequence). CDR3 region: CASSYPPSDTQYF. Written as DNA, the CDR3 is TGTGCCAGCAGTTACCCCCCTTCGGATACGCAGTATTTT.

The V call is TRBV18, the J call TRBJ1-6; D is unresolved. V was shortened by 2 bases and J by 6 bases, with 5 bases between the two germline ends. CDR1 and CDR2 from the germline V gene are KGHSH and LQKENI. The CDR3 extends over 13 amino acids. This chain's CDR3 is CASSPEANSPLHF. The CDR3 DNA sequence: TGTGCCAGCTCACCAGAGGCTAATTCACCCCTCCACTTT.

This clone occurred once. The CDR3 here is CASSLAGTGDSPLHF. The DNA of the CDR3 is TGTGCCAGCAGCTTGGCCGGGACAGGGGATTCACCCCTCCACTTT. The gene calls are TRBV5-6 and TRBJ1-6, with TRBD1 identical over 10 bases. The CDR3 loop spans 15 amino acids. The germline CDR1 and CDR2 sequences are SGHDT and YYEEEE. Unmatched junction bases numbered 2, after V lost 0 bases and J lost 8 bases.

This clone was counted a few times. V is TRBV6-4 and J is TRBJ1-2; no firm D call. Germline V gene data show CDR1 as MRHNA and CDR2 as SNTAGT. Trimming took 0 bases from V and 7 from J, leaving 12 bases between them. CDR3 length equals 14 residues. CDR3 loop: CASSDSTSAGGYTF. DNA for the CDR3: TGTGCCAGCAGTGACTCGACATCAGCTGGTGGCTACACCTTC.

This sequence joins TRBV6-5 and TRBJ2-7; 8 positions agree with TRBD1. The CDR3 is 14 residues long. With V trimmed by 5 bases and J by 11 bases, 14 bases remained unmatched. The V gene's germline CDR1 is MNHEY and CDR2 SVGAGI. CDR3 region: CASSPARGRGGKYF. In DNA form, the CDR3 reads TGTGCCAGCAGTCCCGCCAGGGGGCGCGGTGGGAAGTACTTC.

The chain links TRBV2 to TRBJ1-4; 10 bases are shared with TRBD1. Germline V gives CDR1 SNHLY, CDR2 FYNNEI. Trimming removed 10 bases from V and 4 bases from J; junction bases left unmatched: 9. CDR3 length: 15 residues. In DNA, the CDR3 is TGTGCCACCGGCCGGGGACAGGGGTATAATGAAAAACTGTTTTTT. Translation gives CATGRGQGYNEKLFF.

This clone was counted only a few times. The chain combines TRBV2 with TRBJ1-4; D not certain. Germline CDR1 reads SNHLY; CDR2 reads FYNNEI. Trimming cost V 5 bases and J 5 bases, with 9 bases left between them. This CDR3 has 13 residues. CDR3 nucleotides: TGTGCCAGCAGTCTAGGGAGGAATGAAAAACTGTTTTTT. Amino acids: CASSLGRNEKLFF.

V gene TRBV3-1 (or the pseudogene TRBV3-2) combines with J gene TRBJ2-7; a possible D gene is TRBD1 (5 bases). This CDR3 comprises 17 residues. The germline gives CDR1 LGHDT, CDR2 YNNKEL (reference sequence). Between the trimmed V and J ends, which lost 0 bases and 5 bases, there was a span of 20 bases. The CDR3 nucleotides read TGTGCCAGCAGCCAAGATCTGGATGGGGTGGGGCGGAACGAGCAGTACTTC. This gives the protein CASSQDLDGVGRNEQYF.